The present entry profiles one TCR beta chain with its context. This CDR3 has 14 residues. Germline trimming cut 3 bases from V and 8 bases from J; bases unmatched to any gene: 5. CDR1 is SGHRS, CDR2 YFSETQ, per germline. TCRdb's copy holds only in-frame clones and misses some; the assay was immunoSEQ multiplex PCR. This sample has about 48,000 clones, with 90% found just once. The data were obtained in a study of blood T cell repertoires in COVID-19. Study at large: Spain, Italy and the United States supplied samples that represented acute and convalescent COVID-19.

The chain has TRBV5-1 and TRBJ2-2; 9 bases map to TRBD2. The sequence derives from a man in his 70s with acute or convalescent COVID-19. Sample: peripheral blood. CDR3 nucleotide sequence: TGCGCCAGCAGCTCTAGCGGGGTCGGAGGGGAGCTGTTTTTT. Amino acid sequence: CASSSSGVGGELFF.